Sequencing of this T cell receptor (beta chain) was carried out in a study of blood T cell repertoires in COVID-19. Study as a whole: COVID-19 samples collected from the United States, Italy and Spain covered acute and convalescent phases.

Germline lookup yields CDR1 PRHDT and CDR2 FYEKMQ (reference sequence). Trimming pared 5 bases from V and 0 bases from J, leaving 16 bases between. The CDR3 totals 16 residues. TCRdb's table, derived via immunoSEQ multiplex PCR, lists solely in-frame clones and lacks some. The sample includes fewer than 250,000 clones, around four fifths seen only once; the top ten take roughly 2.8%. The V and J genes are TRBV13 and TRBJ1-1, with D possibly being TRBD1 (5 bases). The sample comprised peripheral blood. The origin of this receptor is a man in his fifties with active or convalescent COVID-19. DNA for the CDR3: TGTGCCAGCAGCCTTAGCGGGGGGGGAGTGAACACTGAAGCTTTCTTT. Its protein product is CASSLSGGGVNTEAFF.